This T cell receptor beta chain is from a study of shared clonotypes between healthy human individuals. The sample holds a few counts of this clone. Its antigen remains unknown. The data were produced by immunoSEQ multiplex PCR, yet TCRdb's version contains in-frame clones alone and is incomplete. The sample records around 750,000 clones, 74% being singletons. The donors were adults (healthy and HIV-negative) with no recent acute infections or vaccinations. The CDR3 loop spans 14 amino acids. Trimming stripped 7 bases from V and 2 bases from J, with 13 bases between. Germline V gene sequence: CDR1 MNHNY, CDR2 SVGAGI (reference sequence). General study points: Researchers sampled blood only, noting tissue repertoires likely differ.

Specimen: memory CD4+ T cells sorted from blood. Indicated subset: CD45RA-negative fraction. This chain connects TRBV6-6 to TRBJ2-3; D gene uncertain. The sequence came from a woman aged 25 to 45 in good health. The CDR3 sequence is CASKPRSNTDTQYF. The DNA of the CDR3 is TGTGCCAGCAAGCCAAGGTCTAACACAGATACGCAGTATTTT.